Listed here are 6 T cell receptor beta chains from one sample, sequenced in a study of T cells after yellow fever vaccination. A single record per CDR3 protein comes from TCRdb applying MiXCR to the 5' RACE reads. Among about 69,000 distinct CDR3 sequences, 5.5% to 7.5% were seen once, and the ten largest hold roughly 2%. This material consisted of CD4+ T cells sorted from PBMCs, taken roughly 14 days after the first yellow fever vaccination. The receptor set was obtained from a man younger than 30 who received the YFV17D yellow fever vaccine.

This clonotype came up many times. The CDR3 spells CATSDTKQGGRETQYF. The CDR3 nucleotides read TGTGCCACCAGTGATACAAAACAGGGGGGAAGAGAGACCCAGTACTTC. This chain uses TRBV24-1 with TRBJ2-5; 8 nucleotides line up with TRBD1. The germline gives CDR1 KGHDR, CDR2 SFDVKD. The CDR3 sequence is 16 residues long. The V segment lost 3 bases and the J segment 4 bases; nucleotides outside the gene matches: 9.

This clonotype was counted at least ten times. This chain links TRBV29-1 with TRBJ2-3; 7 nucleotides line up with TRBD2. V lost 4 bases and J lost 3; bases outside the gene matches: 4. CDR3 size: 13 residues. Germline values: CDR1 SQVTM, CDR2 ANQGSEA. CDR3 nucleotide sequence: TGCAGCGTTGCGGTACTAGCGACAGATACGCAGTATTTT. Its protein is CSVAVLATDTQYF.

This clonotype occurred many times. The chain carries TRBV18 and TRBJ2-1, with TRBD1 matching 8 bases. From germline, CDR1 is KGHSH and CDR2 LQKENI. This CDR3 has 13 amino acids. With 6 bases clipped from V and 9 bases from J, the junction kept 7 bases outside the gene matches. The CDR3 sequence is CASSPGQGGEQFF. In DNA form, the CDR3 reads TGTGCCAGCTCTCCTGGACAGGGAGGTGAGCAGTTCTTC.

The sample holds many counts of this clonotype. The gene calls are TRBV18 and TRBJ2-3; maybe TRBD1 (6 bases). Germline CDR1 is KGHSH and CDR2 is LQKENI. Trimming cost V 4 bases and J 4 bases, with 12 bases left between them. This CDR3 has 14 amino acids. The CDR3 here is CASSLRTAPDTQYF. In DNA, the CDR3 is TGTGCCAGCTCACTCCGGACAGCTCCAGATACGCAGTATTTT.

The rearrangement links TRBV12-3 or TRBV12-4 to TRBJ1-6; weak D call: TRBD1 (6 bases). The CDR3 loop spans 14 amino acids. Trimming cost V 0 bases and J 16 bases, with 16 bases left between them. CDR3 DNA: TGTGCCAGCAGTTTAGCAGCATATACAGGGATGCTCCACTTT. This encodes CASSLAAYTGMLHF.

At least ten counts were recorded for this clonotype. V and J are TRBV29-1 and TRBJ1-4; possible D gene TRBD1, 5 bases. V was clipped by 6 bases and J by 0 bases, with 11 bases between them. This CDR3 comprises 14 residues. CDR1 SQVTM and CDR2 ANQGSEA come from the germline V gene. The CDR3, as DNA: TGCAGCGTCTTGACAGACCCAACTAATGAAAAACTGTTTTTT. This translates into CSVLTDPTNEKLFF.